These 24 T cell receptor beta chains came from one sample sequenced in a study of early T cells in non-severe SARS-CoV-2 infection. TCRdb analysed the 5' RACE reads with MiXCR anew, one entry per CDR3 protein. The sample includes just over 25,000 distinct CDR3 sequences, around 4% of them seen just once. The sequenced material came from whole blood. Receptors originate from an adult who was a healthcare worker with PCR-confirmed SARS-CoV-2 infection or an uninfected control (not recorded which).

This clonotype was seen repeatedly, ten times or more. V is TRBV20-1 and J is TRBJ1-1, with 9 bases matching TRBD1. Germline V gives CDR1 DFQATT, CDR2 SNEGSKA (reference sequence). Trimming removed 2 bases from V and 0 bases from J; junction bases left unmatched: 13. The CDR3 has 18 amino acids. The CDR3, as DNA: TGCAGTGCTAGAAACCTGGCCGTTGGACAGGGGCTGAACACTGAAGCTTTCTTT. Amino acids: CSARNLAVGQGLNTEAFF.

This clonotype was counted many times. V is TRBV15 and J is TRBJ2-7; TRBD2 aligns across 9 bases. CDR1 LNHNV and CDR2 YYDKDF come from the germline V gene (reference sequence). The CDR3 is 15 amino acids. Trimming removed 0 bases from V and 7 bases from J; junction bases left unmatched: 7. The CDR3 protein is CATSREGLSGREQYF. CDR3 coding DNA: TGTGCCACCAGCAGAGAGGGCCTTAGCGGGAGAGAGCAGTACTTC. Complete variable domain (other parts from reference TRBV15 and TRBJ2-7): DAMVIQNPRYQVTQFGKPVTLSCSQTLNHNVMYWYQQKSSQAPKLLFHYYDKDFNNEADTPDNFQSRRPNTSFCFLDIRSPGLGDTAMYLCATSREGLSGREQYFGPGTRLTVT.

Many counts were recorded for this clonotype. Here the CDR3 reads CASSHDGNQPQHF. The CDR3 region has the DNA TGTGCCAGCAGCCACGACGGGAATCAGCCCCAGCATTTT. This chain links TRBV2 with TRBJ1-5; D is unclear. V gave up 6 bases and J gave up 4 bases, with 10 bases separating them. The CDR3 extends over 13 amino acids. Germline V gene data show CDR1 as SNHLY and CDR2 as FYNNEI.

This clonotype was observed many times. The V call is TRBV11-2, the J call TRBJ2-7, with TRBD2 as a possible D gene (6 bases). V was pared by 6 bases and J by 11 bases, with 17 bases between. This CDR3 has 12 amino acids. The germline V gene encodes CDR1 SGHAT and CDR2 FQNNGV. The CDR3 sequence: CASSVIADREYF. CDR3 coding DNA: TGTGCCAGCAGTGTTATAGCGGATAGGGAGTACTTC.

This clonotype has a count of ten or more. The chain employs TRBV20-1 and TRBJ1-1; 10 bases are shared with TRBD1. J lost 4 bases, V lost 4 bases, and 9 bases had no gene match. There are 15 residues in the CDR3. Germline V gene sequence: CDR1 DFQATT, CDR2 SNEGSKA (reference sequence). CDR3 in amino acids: CSATPGQGFRTEAFF. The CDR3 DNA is TGCAGTGCTACACCGGGACAGGGGTTCCGCACTGAAGCTTTCTTT.

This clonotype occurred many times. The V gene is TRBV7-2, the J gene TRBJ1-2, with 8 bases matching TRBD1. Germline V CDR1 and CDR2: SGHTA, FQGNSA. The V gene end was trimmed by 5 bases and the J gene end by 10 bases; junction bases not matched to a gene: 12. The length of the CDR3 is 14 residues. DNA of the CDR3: TGTGCCAGCAGCCAAACCGGGACAGGAACGTTCTACACCTTC. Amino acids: CASSQTGTGTFYTF.

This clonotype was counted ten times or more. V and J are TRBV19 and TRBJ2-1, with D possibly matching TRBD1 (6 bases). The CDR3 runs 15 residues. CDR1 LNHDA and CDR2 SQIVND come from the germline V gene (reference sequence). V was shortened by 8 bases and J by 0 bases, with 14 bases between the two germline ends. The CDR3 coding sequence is TGTGCCAGTTGCATGGGGGCCCACTCCTACAATGAGCAGTTCTTC. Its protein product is CASCMGAHSYNEQFF.

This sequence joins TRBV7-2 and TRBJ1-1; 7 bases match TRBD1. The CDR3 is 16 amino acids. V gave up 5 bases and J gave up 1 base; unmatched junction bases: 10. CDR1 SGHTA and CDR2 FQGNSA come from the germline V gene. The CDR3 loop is CASSTRQGLRNTEAFF. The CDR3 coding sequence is TGTGCCAGCAGCACGAGACAGGGTTTAAGGAACACTGAAGCTTTCTTT.

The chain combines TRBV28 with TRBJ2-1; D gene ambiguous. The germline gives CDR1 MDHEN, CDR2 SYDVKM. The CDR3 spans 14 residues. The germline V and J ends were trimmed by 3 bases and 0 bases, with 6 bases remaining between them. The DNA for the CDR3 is TGTGCCAGCAGTTTGGCCAGCTCCTACAATGAGCAGTTCTTC. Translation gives CASSLASSYNEQFF.

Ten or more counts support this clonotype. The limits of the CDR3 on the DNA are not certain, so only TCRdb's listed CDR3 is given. The CDR3 reads CAGYLCNQPQHF. The rearrangement links TRBV10-1 to TRBJ1-5. Inclusive of both ends, the CDR3 amounts to 12 amino acids. Looked up from germline, CDR1 is WNHNN and CDR2 is SYGVQD (reference sequence).

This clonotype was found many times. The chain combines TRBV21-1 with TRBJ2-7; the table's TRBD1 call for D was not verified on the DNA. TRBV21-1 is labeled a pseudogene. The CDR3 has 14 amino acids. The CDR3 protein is CASSSVLGTYEQYF. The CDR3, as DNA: TGTGCCAGCAGCTCTGTCCTGGGGACGTACGAGCAGTACTTC.

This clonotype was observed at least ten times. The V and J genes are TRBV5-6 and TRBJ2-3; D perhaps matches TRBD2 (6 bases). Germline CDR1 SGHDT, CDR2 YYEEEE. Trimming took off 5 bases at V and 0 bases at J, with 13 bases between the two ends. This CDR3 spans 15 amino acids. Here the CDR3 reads CASREAGTSTDTQYF. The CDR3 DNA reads TGTGCCAGCAGGGAGGCAGGGACTAGCACAGATACGCAGTATTTT.

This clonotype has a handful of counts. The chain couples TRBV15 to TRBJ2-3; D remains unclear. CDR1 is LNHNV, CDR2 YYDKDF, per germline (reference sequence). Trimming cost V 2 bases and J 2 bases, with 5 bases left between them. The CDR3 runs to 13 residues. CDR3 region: CATSRSTTDTQYF. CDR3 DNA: TGTGCCACCAGCAGATCCACCACAGATACGCAGTATTTT.

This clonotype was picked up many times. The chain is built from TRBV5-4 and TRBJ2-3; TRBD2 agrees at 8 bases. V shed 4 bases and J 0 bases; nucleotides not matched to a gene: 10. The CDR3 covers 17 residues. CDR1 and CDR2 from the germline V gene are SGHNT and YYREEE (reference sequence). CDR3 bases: TGTGCCAGCAGCACCCCGAGTAGCGGGATAAGCACAGATACGCAGTATTTT. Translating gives CASSTPSSGISTDTQYF.

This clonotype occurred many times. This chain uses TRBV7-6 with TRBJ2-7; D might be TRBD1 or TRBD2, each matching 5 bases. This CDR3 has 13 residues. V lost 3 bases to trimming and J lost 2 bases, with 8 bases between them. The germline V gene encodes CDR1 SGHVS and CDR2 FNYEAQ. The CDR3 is CASSLRGTYEQYF. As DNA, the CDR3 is TGTGCCAGCAGCTTGAGGGGAACCTACGAGCAGTACTTC. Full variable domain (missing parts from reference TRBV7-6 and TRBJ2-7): GAGVSQSPRYKVTKRGQDVALRCDPISGHVSLYWYRQALGQGPEFLTYFNYEAQQDKSGLPNDRFSAERPEGSISTLTIQRTEQRDSAMYRCASSLRGTYEQYFGPGTRLTVT.

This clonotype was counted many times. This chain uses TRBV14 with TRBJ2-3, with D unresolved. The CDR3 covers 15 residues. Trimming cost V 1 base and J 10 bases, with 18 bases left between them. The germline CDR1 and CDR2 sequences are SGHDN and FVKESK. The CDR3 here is CASSQVKNPHGAQYF. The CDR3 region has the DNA TGTGCCAGCAGCCAAGTGAAGAACCCACATGGGGCGCAGTATTTT.

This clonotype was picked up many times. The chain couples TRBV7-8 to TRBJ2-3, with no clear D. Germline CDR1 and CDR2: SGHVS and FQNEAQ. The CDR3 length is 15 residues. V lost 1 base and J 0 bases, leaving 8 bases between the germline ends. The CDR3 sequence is CASSLGRLSTDTQYF. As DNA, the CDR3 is TGTGCCAGCAGCTTAGGGCGGCTTAGCACAGATACGCAGTATTTT.

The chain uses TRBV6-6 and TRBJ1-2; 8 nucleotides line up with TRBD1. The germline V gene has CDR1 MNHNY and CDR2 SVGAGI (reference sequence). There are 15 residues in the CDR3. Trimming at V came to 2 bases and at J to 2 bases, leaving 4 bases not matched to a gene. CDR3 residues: CASSYLTGVNYGYTF. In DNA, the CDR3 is TGTGCCAGCAGTTACCTGACAGGGGTGAACTATGGCTACACCTTC.

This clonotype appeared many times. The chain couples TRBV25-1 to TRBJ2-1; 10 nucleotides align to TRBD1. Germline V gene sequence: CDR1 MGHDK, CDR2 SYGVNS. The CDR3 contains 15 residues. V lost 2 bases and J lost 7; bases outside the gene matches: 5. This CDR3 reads CASSEPGQGRNEQFF. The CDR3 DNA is TGTGCCAGCAGTGAACCGGGACAGGGGCGAAATGAGCAGTTCTTC.

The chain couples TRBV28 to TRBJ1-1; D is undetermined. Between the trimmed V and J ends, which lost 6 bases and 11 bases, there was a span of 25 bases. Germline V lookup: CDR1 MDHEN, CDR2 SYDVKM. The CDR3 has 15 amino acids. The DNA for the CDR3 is TGTGCCAGCAGATTAGCAGGCCCGCCAGGTCTTGGGGCTTTCTTT. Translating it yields CASRLAGPPGLGAFF. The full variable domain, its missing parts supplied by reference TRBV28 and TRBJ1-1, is DVKVTQSSRYLVKRTGEKVFLECVQDMDHENMFWYRQDPGLGLRLIYFSYDVKMKEKGDIPEGYSVSREKKERFSLILESASTNQTSMYLCASRLAGPPGLGAFFGQGTRLTVV.

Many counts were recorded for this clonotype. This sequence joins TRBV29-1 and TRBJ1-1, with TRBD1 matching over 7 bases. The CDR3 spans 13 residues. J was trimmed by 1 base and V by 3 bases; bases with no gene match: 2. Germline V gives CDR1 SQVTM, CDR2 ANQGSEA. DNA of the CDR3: TGCAGCGTTGACAGGGGGGGGAACACTGAAGCTTTCTTT. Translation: CSVDRGGNTEAFF. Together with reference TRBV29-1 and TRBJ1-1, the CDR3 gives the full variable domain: SAVISQKPSRDICQRGTSLTIQCQVDSQVTMMFWYRQQPGQSLTLIATANQGSEATYESGFVIDKFPISRPNLTFSTLTVSNMSPEDSSIYLCSVDRGGNTEAFFGQGTRLTVV.

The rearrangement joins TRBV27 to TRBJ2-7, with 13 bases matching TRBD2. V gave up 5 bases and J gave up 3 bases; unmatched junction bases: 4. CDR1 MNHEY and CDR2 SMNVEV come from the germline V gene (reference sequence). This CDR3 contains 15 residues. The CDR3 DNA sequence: TGTGCCAGCAGTCCTCGGACTAGCGGGAGCTACGAGCAGTACTTC. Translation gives CASSPRTSGSYEQYF.

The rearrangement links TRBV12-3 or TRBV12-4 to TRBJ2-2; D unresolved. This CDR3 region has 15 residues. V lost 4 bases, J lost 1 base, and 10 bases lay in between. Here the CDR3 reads CASSSGPLNTGELFF. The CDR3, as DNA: TGTGCCAGCAGTTCGGGTCCCTTGAACACCGGGGAGCTGTTTTTT.

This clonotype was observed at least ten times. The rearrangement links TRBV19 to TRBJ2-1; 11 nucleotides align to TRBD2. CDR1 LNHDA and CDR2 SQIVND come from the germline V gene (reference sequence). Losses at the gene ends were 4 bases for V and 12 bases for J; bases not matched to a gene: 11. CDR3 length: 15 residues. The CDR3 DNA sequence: TGTGCCAGTAGTACAATAGCGGGAGGGCGGAGGGTGCAGTTCTTC. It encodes CASSTIAGGRRVQFF.